This TCR beta chain is drawn from a study of OX40 agonist ivuxolimab in advanced cancers. Sequenced by immunoSEQ multiplex PCR; TCRdb stores in-frame clones only, minus some. This sample has about 130,000 clones; approximately 90% occur once, and the top ten carry 0.81%. Trimming pared 3 bases from V and 3 bases from J, leaving 11 bases between. This CDR3 has 14 residues. Germline CDR1 and CDR2: SNHLY and FYNNEI. The sequence was obtained from an adult with an advanced solid tumor such as melanoma, head and neck, liver or kidney cancer. This specimen was CD4+ or CD8+ T cells sorted from blood, taken in a trial of the OX40 agonist ivuxolimab. The chain employs TRBV2 and TRBJ1-1, with D perhaps matching TRBD1 (6 bases). DNA for the CDR3: TGTGCCAGCAGTGAGGAGGGGGGCTACACTGAAGCTTTCTTT. It translates to CASSEEGGYTEAFF.